A selection of T cell receptor beta chains follows, all from one sample in a study of Ad26.COV2.S vaccination and SARS-CoV-2 variants. TCRdb keeps only in-frame clones here, not all; method: immunoSEQ multiplex PCR. The sample holds a few hundred thousand clones, 89% seen once. Sequences were derived from peripheral blood, sampled in a trial of Ad26.COV2.S vaccine versus placebo. The receptor set was obtained from a person aged 18-65 years who received the Ad26.COV2.S COVID-19 vaccine or a placebo. Each CDR3 is given with its conserved first and last residue. The D gene is left open where the match is weak.

v_gene: TRBV19; d_gene: TRBD1; j_gene: TRBJ1-2; CDR3aa: CASSIPGTEYGYTF; CDR3nt: TGTGCCAGTAGTATTCCCGGGACAGAGTATGGCTACACCTTC
v_gene: TRBV4-3; d_gene: TRBD2; j_gene: TRBJ2-3; CDR3aa: CASSLGLAGDTDTQYF; CDR3nt: TGCGCCAGCAGCCTGGGACTAGCGGGGGACACAGATACGCAGTATTTT
v_gene: TRBV7-2; d_gene: TRBD1; j_gene: TRBJ2-5; CDR3aa: CASSINRGSAETQYF; CDR3nt: TGTGCCAGCAGCATAAACAGGGGCTCAGCCGAGACCCAGTACTTC
v_gene: TRBV6-1; d_gene: .; j_gene: TRBJ1-3; CDR3aa: CASSEQGSGNTIYF; CDR3nt: TGTGCCAGCAGTGAACAGGGCTCTGGAAACACCATATATTTT
v_gene: TRBV6-1; d_gene: TRBD2; j_gene: TRBJ2-1; CDR3aa: CASSEVASGGPEQFF; CDR3nt: TGTGCCAGCAGTGAAGTGGCTAGCGGCGGCCCTGAGCAGTTCTTC
v_gene: TRBV29-1; d_gene: .; j_gene: TRBJ1-1; CDR3aa: CSVDRGGNTEAFF; CDR3nt: TGCAGCGTTGATAGGGGAGGGAACACTGAAGCTTTCTTT
v_gene: TRBV2; d_gene: .; j_gene: TRBJ1-2; CDR3aa: CASSGEPDGNYGYTF; CDR3nt: TGTGCCAGCAGTGGGGAACCGGACGGTAACTATGGCTACACCTTC
v_gene: TRBV28; d_gene: TRBD1; j_gene: TRBJ1-6; CDR3aa: CASNNGQGNNSPLHF; CDR3nt: TGTGCCAGCAACAACGGACAGGGGAATAATTCACCCCTCCACTTT
v_gene: TRBV28; d_gene: .; j_gene: TRBJ1-5; CDR3aa: CASSLLGGNQPQHF; CDR3nt: TGTGCCAGCAGTTTATTGGGCGGTAATCAGCCCCAGCATTTT
v_gene: TRBV29-1; d_gene: .; j_gene: TRBJ1-2; CDR3aa: CSVEDRGYGYTF; CDR3nt: TGCAGCGTTGAAGACAGGGGCTATGGCTACACCTTC
v_gene: TRBV10-3; d_gene: TRBD2; j_gene: TRBJ2-1; CDR3aa: CAISSGTNNEQFF; CDR3nt: TGTGCCATCAGTTCCGGGACTAACAATGAGCAGTTCTTC
v_gene: TRBV6-5; d_gene: .; j_gene: TRBJ2-7; CDR3aa: CASSRDPTYEQYF; CDR3nt: TGTGCCAGCAGTAGGGACCCAACCTACGAGCAGTACTTC
v_gene: TRBV4-1; d_gene: .; j_gene: TRBJ2-7; CDR3aa: CASSQDPPGAGILYEQYF; CDR3nt: TGCGCCAGCAGCCAAGATCCCCCCGGGGCGGGAATCCTCTACGAGCAGTACTTC
v_gene: TRBV19; d_gene: TRBD1; j_gene: TRBJ1-3; CDR3aa: CASSMTGKGSGNTIYF; CDR3nt: TGTGCCAGTAGTATGACAGGGAAAGGCTCTGGAAACACCATATATTTT
v_gene: TRBV6-6; d_gene: .; j_gene: TRBJ2-3; CDR3aa: CASSYTRSLDTQYF; CDR3nt: TGTGCCAGCAGTTACACTCGGAGTTTAGATACGCAGTATTTT